The clone carrying this T cell receptor beta chain was seen a few times. Authors' processing steps: Cell counts per sample came from amplifying reference gene primers. Profiling relied on immunoSEQ multiplex PCR, and the TCRdb table lists in-frame clones only, not all of them. V, J and clone size are those of that table, while D and trimming were read from the DNA. This table holds roughly 70,000 clones, around 80% found once. V trimming: 5 bases; J trimming: 6 bases; junction bases outside the gene matches: 10. Germline loops: CDR1 MDHEN, CDR2 SYDVKM. The CDR3 runs to 14 residues. This specimen comes from a study of blood T cell repertoires in COVID-19. The wider study: Collection of acute and convalescent COVID-19 samples took place in the United States, Italy and Spain. The analysed material was cDNA or gDNA that came from T cells, B-cell-depleted T cells, or PBMCs.

The specimen was peripheral blood. This TCR came from a human donor in a cohort sampled during active COVID-19. V is TRBV28 and J is TRBJ2-7; 7 bases align to TRBD1. The CDR3 DNA sequence: TGTGCCAGCAGTCCCGTTCTACAGGGGCCCGAGCAGTACTTC. It is translated as CASSPVLQGPEQYF.